This is a list of T cell receptor beta chains from one sample in a study of spatial heterogeneity in lung cancer. TCRdb used MiXCR to reprocess the 5' RACE reads, holding one entry per CDR3 protein. Altogether 90,000 or so distinct CDR3 sequences are present, approximately 8.2% being singletons, with the ten largest covering less than 8.5%. Sequencing was performed on PBMCs, taken at surgery. The source is a male donor with early-stage non-small cell lung cancer. Both conserved end residues are part of each CDR3. The D gene is left open where the match is weak. Not every row has a clone size; where given, it reads once, few, many or a size class.

V: TRBV30; size: many; D: NA; J: TRBJ1-1; DNA: TGTGCCTGGAGTGCTCCAGGGGCGACAAACACTGAAGCTTTCTTT; CDR3: CAWSAPGATNTEAFF
V: TRBV3-1; size: few; D: NA; J: TRBJ1-1; DNA: TGTGCCAGCAGCCACCTTAAGGGAGGAATTGAAGCTTTCTTT; CDR3: CASSHLKGGIEAFF
V: TRBV19; size: few; D: NA; J: TRBJ2-5; DNA: TGTGCCAGTAGTCCTAGGATTCAAGAGACCCAGTACTTC; CDR3: CASSPRIQETQYF
V: TRBV5-1; size: NA; D: NA; J: TRBJ2-3; DNA: TGCGCCAGCAGCTTGGCCAGGCTAGCGCTAGACGTAAAGTATTTT; CDR3: CASSLARLALDVKYF
V: TRBV7-3; size: NA; D: NA; J: TRBJ2-7; DNA: TGTGCCAGCAGCTTAACCTCAGGGACCCCAACGACAAAGTACTTC; CDR3: CASSLTSGTPTTKYF
V: TRBV21-1; size: many; D: NA; J: TRBJ1-6; DNA: TGTGCCAGCAGCAAAGACGGGTTTTCAGACCGCTCACCCCTCCACTTT; CDR3: CASSKDGFSDRSPLHF
V: TRBV28; size: NA; D: NA; J: TRBJ1-5; DNA: TGTGCCAGCAGTTCAGGGGTTCAGCCCCAGCATTTT; CDR3: CASSSGVQPQHF
V: TRBV6-2/TRBV6-3; size: NA; D: NA; J: TRBJ2-6; DNA: TGTGCCAGCAGTTACGCGCGTTTCAACGTCCTGACTTTC; CDR3: CASSYARFNVLTF
V: TRBV6-6; size: NA; D: NA; J: TRBJ2-7; DNA: TGTGCCAGCAGTTACCCTGCTAGGGAGCAGTACTTC; CDR3: CASSYPAREQYF
V: TRBV20-1; size: NA; D: TRBD2; J: TRBJ2-1; DNA: TGCAGTGCTCTGCCTCCACTAGCGGGGGGGCCTAATGAGCAGTTCTTC; CDR3: CSALPPLAGGPNEQFF
V: TRBV29-1; size: NA; D: TRBD1; J: TRBJ2-3; DNA: TGCAGCGTTGGCCCCCGGGACAGGGTATCGAGCACAGATACGCAGTATTTT; CDR3: CSVGPRDRVSSTDTQYF
V: TRBV6-2/TRBV6-3; size: NA; D: TRBD2; J: TRBJ2-1; DNA: TGTGCCAGCAGTTACCGGCTAGCGGGGGTCCGCTACAATGAGCAGTTCTTC; CDR3: CASSYRLAGVRYNEQFF
V: TRBV5-1; size: few; D: TRBD1; J: TRBJ2-3; DNA: TGCGCCAGCAGAACGGGGACAGCAGGCACAGATACGCAGTATTTT; CDR3: CASRTGTAGTDTQYF
V: TRBV10-3; size: NA; D: TRBD1; J: TRBJ1-1; DNA: TGTGCCATCAGTGGGGGGACAGGGTTTGACACTGAAGCTTTCTTT; CDR3: CAISGGTGFDTEAFF
V: TRBV15; size: many; D: TRBD2; J: TRBJ2-1; DNA: TGTGCCACCAGCAAGGGACTAGCGGGGCGTGAGGATGAGCAGTTCTTC; CDR3: CATSKGLAGREDEQFF
V: TRBV6-1; size: few; D: NA; J: TRBJ1-5; DNA: TGTGCCAGCATGTTAGTATCCACAGGAAATCAGCCCCAGCATTTT; CDR3: CASMLVSTGNQPQHF
V: TRBV20-1; size: few; D: NA; J: TRBJ2-1; DNA: TGCAGTGCTAGATGGGCCCGGGGGCCCCCCTACAATGAGCAGTTCTTC; CDR3: CSARWARGPPYNEQFF
V: TRBV7-9; size: many; D: NA; J: TRBJ2-5; DNA: TGTGCCAGCAGTCTACAGTCAGTCCTCCAAGAGACCCAGTACTTC; CDR3: CASSLQSVLQETQYF
V: TRBV4-2; size: many; D: TRBD1; J: TRBJ1-4; DNA: TGTGCCAGCAGCCAAGATAATACAGGGGGAGATGAAAAACTGTTTTTT; CDR3: CASSQDNTGGDEKLFF
V: TRBV5-1; size: many; D: NA; J: TRBJ2-3; DNA: TGCGCCAGCAGCCGAGGACCAACTGATACGCAGTATTTT; CDR3: CASSRGPTDTQYF
V: TRBV12-3/TRBV12-4; size: few; D: NA; J: TRBJ1-1; DNA: TGTGCCAGCAGCTGGGTGGGAACTGAAGCTTTCTTT; CDR3: CASSWVGTEAFF
V: TRBV29-1; size: many; D: TRBD1; J: TRBJ2-7; DNA: TGCAGCGTCGGGGACAGGATCTACGAGCAGTACTTC; CDR3: CSVGDRIYEQYF
V: TRBV7-2; size: few; D: NA; J: TRBJ2-5; DNA: TGTGCCAGCAGCTTAAGGAGGGGGCGGAACCAAGAGACCCAGTACTTC; CDR3: CASSLRRGRNQETQYF
V: TRBV19; size: once; D: NA; J: TRBJ1-1; DNA: TGTGACAGTACCCCAATGACCGAGGGGGGCACTGAAGCTTTCTTT; CDR3: CDSTPMTEGGTEAFF